A single sample is the source of the 27 T cell receptor beta chains below, sequenced in a study of blood T cells in healthy people across ages (dated by TCRdb to 2014 to 2015). The library relied on 5' RACE. Sequencing instrument: Illumina HiSeq 2500. A second about 7 to 11 cycle PCR used a sample-barcoded 5' primer and a J-beta primer mix. The public reads were quality trimmed at Q25 with fastp and then assembled into clones with MiXCR by TCRdb, keeping productive beta chains. A single entry per CDR3 protein holds the most common genes and DNA from its merged rows. The sample contains about 1,500,000 distinct CDR3 sequences, roughly 30% of them found a single time. The ten largest account for 6.5% to 8.5% of the sample. The sample comprised blood. All receptors come from a woman aged 25-40 years in good health.

The rearrangement links TRBV27 to TRBJ1-2, with D possibly being TRBD1 (5 bases). The CDR3 sequence is 14 residues long. V lost 0 bases, J lost 8 bases, and 13 bases lay in between. CDR1 and CDR2 from the germline V gene are MNHEY and SMNVEV (reference sequence). CDR3 protein: CASSLSQVGRGYTF. The CDR3 coding sequence is TGTGCCAGCAGTTTATCACAGGTGGGGAGGGGCTACACCTTC.

This clonotype was seen more than once but under ten times. The chain carries TRBV6-2 or TRBV6-3 and TRBJ2-3; TRBD2 agrees at 8 bases. This CDR3 is built from 14 residues. V lost 6 bases, J lost 5 bases, and 7 bases stayed unmatched. Germline CDR1 MNHEY, CDR2 SVGEGT. The CDR3 sequence: CASRYGGLGDTQYF. DNA for the CDR3: TGTGCCAGCAGGTACGGGGGACTAGGAGATACGCAGTATTTT.

This clonotype was seen a few times. A read error is possible here, since a much larger clone lies one base away. The rearrangement uses TRBV7-3 and TRBJ2-1; a possible D gene is TRBD2 (5 bases). This CDR3 spans 13 amino acids. V was cut by 3 bases and J by 13 bases, with 16 bases left in between. CDR1 is SGHTA and CDR2 is FQGTGA in the germline V gene. CDR3 amino acids: CASSLTGRETQFF. CDR3 coding DNA: TGTGCCAGCAGCTTGACGGGGAGAGAGACCCAGTTCTTC.

This clonotype was counted ten times or more. This sequence joins TRBV20-1 and TRBJ2-1; a weak D match, TRBD2 (6 bases). Deletions cut 1 base from V and 1 base from J, with 8 bases between. The CDR3 length is 14 residues. The germline CDR1 and CDR2 sequences are DFQATT and SNEGSKA (reference sequence). CDR3 nucleotide sequence: TGCAGTGCTAGAGGGCGGGGATCCTACAATGAGCAGTTCTTC. Residues: CSARGRGSYNEQFF.

This clonotype has a handful of counts. The chain recombines TRBV9 with TRBJ2-1; D not certain. The CDR3 spans 12 residues. Germline V gene data show CDR1 as SGDLS and CDR2 as YYNGEE. V lost 4 bases and J lost 6, with 8 bases in between. The CDR3 here is CASSPRFNEQFF. The CDR3, as DNA: TGTGCCAGCAGCCCCAGATTCAATGAGCAGTTCTTC.

The chain is built from TRBV9 and TRBJ1-3; no clear D gene. Trimming removed 1 base at V and 0 bases at J, with 17 bases between. CDR1 SGDLS and CDR2 YYNGEE come from the germline V gene. The CDR3 contains 18 residues. Written as DNA, the CDR3 is TGTGCCAGCAGCGTATTTCTTGGCGAGAGTAACTCTGGAAACACCATATATTTT. Encoded protein: CASSVFLGESNSGNTIYF.

V gene TRBV29-1 combines with J gene TRBJ1-6; D not resolved. Germline V CDR1 and CDR2: SQVTM, ANQGSEA. The CDR3 runs 14 residues. V was clipped by 5 bases and J by 10 bases, with 18 bases between them. The CDR3, as DNA: TGCAGCGTTCCCGACCCAGTCCGAGGATCACCCCTCCACTTT. It encodes CSVPDPVRGSPLHF.

V is TRBV7-9 and J is TRBJ1-1; TRBD1 aligns across 12 bases. Germline V CDR1 and CDR2: SEHNR, FQNEAQ (reference sequence). This CDR3 contains 18 residues. The ends lost 4 bases at V and 1 base at J; junction bases unmatched: 10. The CDR3 DNA follows: TGTGCCAGCAGCTACGTGCCGGGACAGGGGGCTTGGAACACTGAAGCTTTCTTT. This encodes CASSYVPGQGAWNTEAFF. The complete variable domain, with remaining parts taken from reference TRBV7-9 and TRBJ1-1, reads DTGVSQNPRHKITKRGQNVTFRCDPISEHNRLYWYRQTLGQGPEFLTYFQNEAQLEKSRLLSDRFSAERPKGSFSTLEIQRTEQGDSAMYLCASSYVPGQGAWNTEAFFGQGTRLTVV.

This clonotype was seen more than once but under ten times. The chain recombines TRBV10-1 with TRBJ1-1; 9 bases fit TRBD1. This CDR3 is 15 amino acids long. Germline loops: CDR1 WNHNN, CDR2 SYGVQD (reference sequence). The V gene end was trimmed by 3 bases and the J gene end by 5 bases; junction bases not matched to a gene: 7. This CDR3 is CASSDTGGEGTEAFF. In nucleotides, the CDR3 is TGCGCCAGCAGTGATACAGGGGGCGAAGGTACTGAAGCTTTCTTT.

This clonotype occurred a few times. The chain carries TRBV19 and TRBJ2-5, with 9 bases lining up with TRBD2. Trimming took 4 bases from V and 1 from J; bases not matched to a gene: 10. The CDR3 has 17 residues. Germline V CDR1 and CDR2: LNHDA, SQIVND (reference sequence). CDR3 DNA sequence: TGTGCCAGTAGTAAATGGAGGACTAGCGACACCCAAGAGACCCAGTACTTC. This sequence encodes CASSKWRTSDTQETQYF. Using reference TRBV19 and TRBJ2-5 for the parts outside the CDR3, the full variable domain is DGGITQSPKYLFRKEGQNVTLSCEQNLNHDAMYWYRQDPGQGLRLIYYSQIVNDFQKGDIAEGYSVSREKKESFPLTVTSAQKNPTAFYLCASSKWRTSDTQETQYFGPGTRLLVL.

This clonotype appeared many times. J is TRBJ1-4 and V is TRBV7-7; D unresolved. V gave up 4 bases and J gave up 0 bases, with 6 bases separating them. The CDR3 runs 14 residues. Germline V CDR1 and CDR2: SSHAT, FNYEAQ (reference sequence). The CDR3 DNA sequence: TGTGCCAGCAGCTCCAGCTCAACTAATGAAAAACTGTTTTTT. Protein: CASSSSSTNEKLFF. The complete variable domain, with remaining parts taken from reference TRBV7-7 and TRBJ1-4, reads GAGVSQSPRYKVTKRGQDVTLRCDPISSHATLYWYQQALGQGPEFLTYFNYEAQPDKSGLPSDRFSAERPEGSISTLTIQRTEQRDSAMYRCASSSSSTNEKLFFGSGTQLSVL.

The gene calls are TRBV12-3 or TRBV12-4 and TRBJ2-3, with D possibly TRBD2 on 5 matching bases. The CDR3 totals 16 residues. V lost 6 bases and J lost 6, with 22 bases in between. CDR3 sequence reads: CASSPWVSGALDTQYF. The CDR3 bases are TGTGCCAGCAGCCCCTGGGTGAGCGGAGCCTTGGATACGCAGTATTTT.

This clonotype was observed a handful of times. The rearrangement uses TRBV7-2 and TRBJ2-3; 9 bases fit TRBD2. Trimming cost V 0 bases and J 0 bases; bases outside gene matches: 7. Germline V gene data show CDR1 as SGHTA and CDR2 as FQGNSA. This CDR3 has 18 amino acids. The CDR3 DNA is TGTGCCAGCAGCTTAGCTCGCTTAGCGGGAGAGAGCACAGATACGCAGTATTTT. Encoded protein: CASSLARLAGESTDTQYF.

The table lists this clonotype with a few counts. The chain carries TRBV12-3 or TRBV12-4 and TRBJ2-3, with 8 nucleotides matching TRBD1. This CDR3 is built from 14 residues. V shed 7 bases and J 1 base; nucleotides not matched to a gene: 4. CDR3 DNA sequence: TGTGCCAGCACCAGGGGACAGGGCACAGATACGCAGTATTTT. Translating it yields CASTRGQGTDTQYF.

Comments on this clonotype: Given a much more abundant clone one base away, this may be a read error. The chain recombines TRBV14 with TRBJ2-7; TRBD2 might be the D (6 bases). The V and J ends lost 6 bases and 7 bases respectively, with 19 bases between them. The CDR3 covers 14 residues. Germline CDR1 is SGHDN and CDR2 is FVKESK. CDR3 sequence: CASREGRGIREQYF. DNA of the CDR3: TGTGCCAGCAGGGAAGGGCGGGGTATCAGGGAGCAGTACTTC.

This clonotype occurred many times. The chain joins TRBV7-2 to TRBJ2-5; 15 bases map to TRBD2. CDR1 SGHTA and CDR2 FQGNSA come from the germline V gene. Trimming took 1 base from V and 2 from J; bases not matched to a gene: 5. CDR3 size: 18 residues. The CDR3 DNA is TGTGCCAGCAGCTTAGTTACGGGACTAGCGGGAGGACAAGAGACCCAGTACTTC. Residues: CASSLVTGLAGGQETQYF.

As for this clonotype: Since a much larger clone is just one base distant, this may be a read error. The rearrangement uses TRBV7-2 and TRBJ2-4, with D possibly being TRBD1 or TRBD2 (6 bases each). Per germline, CDR1 SGHTA and CDR2 FQGNSA. Trimming shortened V by 1 base and J by 13 bases, and 11 bases separated the two germline ends. This CDR3 region has 12 residues. CDR3 sequence (DNA): TGTGCCAGCAGCTTAGACGGGGGCGTGCAGTACTTC. This translates into CASSLDGGVQYF.

This clonotype occurred many times. V gene TRBV12-3 or TRBV12-4 combines with J gene TRBJ2-4; 7 nucleotides match TRBD1. Trimming took 7 bases from V and 6 from J; bases not matched to a gene: 15. This CDR3 is built from 16 residues. The chain's CDR3 is CASTPSVGQKTNIQYF. The DNA for the CDR3 is TGTGCCAGCACACCCTCGGTGGGACAGAAAACAAACATTCAGTACTTC.

As concerns this clonotype: Its ends do not fully match the called genes, so a read error is possible. The chain carries TRBV7-9 and TRBJ2-2; 8 bases fit TRBD1. Germline loops: CDR1 SEHNR, CDR2 FQNEAQ (reference sequence). The CDR3 totals 15 residues. The CDR3 protein is CAGSLADRDPGELFF. The CDR3 bases are TGTGCCGGCAGCTTAGCGGACAGGGATCCCGGGGAGCTGTTTTTT.

Ten or more counts support this clonotype. This chain uses TRBV20-1 with TRBJ2-1; the match to TRBD1 covers 8 bases. This CDR3 region has 15 residues. The germline gives CDR1 DFQATT, CDR2 SNEGSKA (reference sequence). The V gene end was trimmed by 4 bases and the J gene end by 1 base; junction bases not matched to a gene: 6. CDR3 coding DNA: TGCAGTGCTATTAATGGACAGGGTTCCTACAATGAGCAGTTCTTC. Translated, it gives CSAINGQGSYNEQFF.

The chain uses TRBV7-9 and TRBJ2-7; a possible D gene is TRBD1 (6 bases). Germline CDR1 and CDR2: SEHNR and FQNEAQ (reference sequence). This CDR3 has 15 amino acids. V was pared by 5 bases and J by 2 bases, with 16 bases between. The CDR3 is CASSNPTGIPYEQYF. The CDR3 region has the DNA TGTGCCAGCAGCAATCCGACAGGAATTCCCTACGAGCAGTACTTC. Variable domain in full (rest from reference TRBV7-9 and TRBJ2-7): DTGVSQNPRHKITKRGQNVTFRCDPISEHNRLYWYRQTLGQGPEFLTYFQNEAQLEKSRLLSDRFSAERPKGSFSTLEIQRTEQGDSAMYLCASSNPTGIPYEQYFGPGTRLTVT.

This clonotype was counted a few times. The chain employs TRBV28 and TRBJ2-5; a possible D gene is TRBD1 (5 bases). CDR1 is MDHEN, CDR2 SYDVKM, per germline. The V end lost 7 bases, the J end lost 11 bases, and 17 bases lay between the germline ends. The CDR3 is 12 residues long. DNA of the CDR3: TGTGCCAGCACCCTGAGGCAGGGCCAGCAGTACTTC. It yields the protein CASTLRQGQQYF.

The chain combines TRBV12-3 or TRBV12-4 with TRBJ2-1, with D possibly TRBD2 on 6 matching bases. The CDR3 extends over 11 amino acids. V gave up 8 bases and J gave up 8 bases, with 10 bases separating them. The CDR3 DNA sequence: TGTGCCAGCCGGAGGGGCCATGAGCAGTTCTTC. This gives the protein CASRRGHEQFF.

This clonotype was seen a few times. The chain combines TRBV6-5 with TRBJ2-7; TRBD1 aligns across 8 bases. V lost 6 bases and J lost 0; bases outside the gene matches: 10. There are 16 residues in the CDR3. Germline V gives CDR1 MNHEY, CDR2 SVGAGI. DNA for the CDR3: TGTGCCAGCAGACCGGACAGGGCCCTTAGCTCCTACGAGCAGTACTTC. Its translation is CASRPDRALSSYEQYF.

The table lists this clonotype with many counts. V and J are TRBV10-2 and TRBJ2-5, with no clear D. The germline gives CDR1 WSHSY, CDR2 SAAADI. V was shortened by 6 bases and J by 5 bases, with 10 bases between the two germline ends. The CDR3 covers 12 residues. CDR3 sequence (DNA): TGCGCCAGCAGAGACCCCTATGAGACCCAGTACTTC. Encoded protein: CASRDPYETQYF.

This clonotype has a count of ten or more. The V and J genes are TRBV6-2 or TRBV6-3 and TRBJ2-1, with unresolved D. The V and J ends lost 7 bases and 11 bases respectively, with 12 bases between them. The CDR3 is 11 amino acids. Germline values: CDR1 MNHEY, CDR2 SVGEGT. CDR3 protein: CASTDWGQQFF. CDR3 DNA: TGTGCCAGCACCGACTGGGGTCAGCAGTTCTTC.

CDR3 sequence reads: CASSQEWEARTDTQYF. The DNA for the CDR3 is TGCGCCAGCAGCCAAGAATGGGAGGCCCGCACAGATACGCAGTATTTT. This chain links TRBV4-3 with TRBJ2-3; D may be TRBD2 (6 bases). This CDR3 is 16 amino acids long. V dropped 0 bases and J dropped 1 base, with 11 bases sitting between them. Germline V gene lookup returns CDR1 LGHNA and CDR2 YSLEER.